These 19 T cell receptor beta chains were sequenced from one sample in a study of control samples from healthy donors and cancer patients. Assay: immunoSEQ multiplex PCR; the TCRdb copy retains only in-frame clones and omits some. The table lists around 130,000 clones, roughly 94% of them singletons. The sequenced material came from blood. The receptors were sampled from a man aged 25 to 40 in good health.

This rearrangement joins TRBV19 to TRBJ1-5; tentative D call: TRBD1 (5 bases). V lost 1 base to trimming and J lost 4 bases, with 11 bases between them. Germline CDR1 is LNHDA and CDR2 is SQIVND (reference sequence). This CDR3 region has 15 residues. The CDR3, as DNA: TGTGCCAGTAGTATAGGGGGGGGAAGTAATCAGCCCCAGCATTTT. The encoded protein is CASSIGGGSNQPQHF.

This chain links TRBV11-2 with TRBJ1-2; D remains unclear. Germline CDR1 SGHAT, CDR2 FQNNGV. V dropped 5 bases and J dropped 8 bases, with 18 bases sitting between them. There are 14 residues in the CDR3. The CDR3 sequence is CASSGLRRKHGYTF. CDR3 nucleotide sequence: TGTGCCAGCAGCGGCCTCAGGAGGAAGCACGGCTACACCTTC.

CDR3 region: CATTRGGAGAEELFF. CDR3 bases: TGTGCCACCACTCGAGGAGGGGCAGGGGCCGAGGAGCTGTTTTTT. The chain couples TRBV24-1 to TRBJ2-2; D tentatively fits TRBD1 or TRBD2 (6 bases each). This CDR3 is built from 15 residues. Per the germline V gene, CDR1 is KGHDR and CDR2 is SFDVKD. Deletions cut 8 bases from V and 10 bases from J, with 22 bases between.

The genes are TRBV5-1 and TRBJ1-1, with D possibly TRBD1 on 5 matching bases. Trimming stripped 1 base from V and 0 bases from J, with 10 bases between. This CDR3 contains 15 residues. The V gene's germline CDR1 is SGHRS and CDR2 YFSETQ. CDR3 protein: CASSLLGVMNTEAFF. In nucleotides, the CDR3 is TGCGCCAGCAGCTTGTTAGGGGTTATGAACACTGAAGCTTTCTTT. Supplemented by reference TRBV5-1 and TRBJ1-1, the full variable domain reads KAGVTQTPRYLIKTRGQQVTLSCSPISGHRSVSWYQQTPGQGLQFLFEYFSETQRNKGNFPGRFSGRQFSNSRSEMNVSTLELGDSALYLCASSLLGVMNTEAFFGQGTRLTVV.

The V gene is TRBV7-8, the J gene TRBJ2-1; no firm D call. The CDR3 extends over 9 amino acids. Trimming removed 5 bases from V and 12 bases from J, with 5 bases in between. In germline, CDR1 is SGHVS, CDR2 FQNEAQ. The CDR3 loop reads CASSPLQFF. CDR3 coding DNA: TGTGCCAGCAGCCCCCTGCAGTTCTTC.

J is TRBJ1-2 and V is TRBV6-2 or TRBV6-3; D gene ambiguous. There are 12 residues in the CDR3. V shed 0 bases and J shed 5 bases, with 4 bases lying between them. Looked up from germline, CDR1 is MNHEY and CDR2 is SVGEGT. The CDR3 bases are TGTGCCAGCAGTTACTCGGGATATGGCTACACCTTC. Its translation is CASSYSGYGYTF.

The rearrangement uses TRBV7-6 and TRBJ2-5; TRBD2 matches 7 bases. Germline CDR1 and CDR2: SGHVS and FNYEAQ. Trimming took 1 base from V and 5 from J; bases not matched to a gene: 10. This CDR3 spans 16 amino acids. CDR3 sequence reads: CASSLVWGGKEETQYF. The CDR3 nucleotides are TGTGCCAGCAGCTTAGTGTGGGGGGGGAAGGAGGAGACCCAGTACTTC. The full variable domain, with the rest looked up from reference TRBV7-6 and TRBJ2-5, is GAGVSQSPRYKVTKRGQDVALRCDPISGHVSLYWYRQALGQGPEFLTYFNYEAQQDKSGLPNDRFSAERPEGSISTLTIQRTEQRDSAMYRCASSLVWGGKEETQYFGPGTRLLVL.

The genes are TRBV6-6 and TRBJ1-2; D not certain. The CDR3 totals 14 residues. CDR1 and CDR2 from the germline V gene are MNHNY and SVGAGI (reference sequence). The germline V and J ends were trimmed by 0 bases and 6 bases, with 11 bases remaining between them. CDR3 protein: CASSYSPAPNGYTF. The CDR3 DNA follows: TGTGCCAGCAGTTACTCGCCGGCACCCAATGGCTACACCTTC.

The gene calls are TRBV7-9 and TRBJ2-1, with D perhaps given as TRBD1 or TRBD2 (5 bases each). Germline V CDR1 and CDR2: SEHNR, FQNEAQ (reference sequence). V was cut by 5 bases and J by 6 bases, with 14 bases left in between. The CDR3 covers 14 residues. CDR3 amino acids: CASSPGARGNEQFF. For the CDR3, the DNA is TGTGCCAGCAGCCCAGGCGCGAGGGGCAATGAGCAGTTCTTC.

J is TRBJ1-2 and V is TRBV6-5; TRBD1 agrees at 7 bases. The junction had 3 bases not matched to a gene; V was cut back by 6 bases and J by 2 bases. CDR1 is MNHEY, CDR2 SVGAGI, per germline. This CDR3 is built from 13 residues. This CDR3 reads CASSQQGNYGYTF. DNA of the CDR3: TGTGCCAGCAGCCAACAGGGGAACTATGGCTACACCTTC.

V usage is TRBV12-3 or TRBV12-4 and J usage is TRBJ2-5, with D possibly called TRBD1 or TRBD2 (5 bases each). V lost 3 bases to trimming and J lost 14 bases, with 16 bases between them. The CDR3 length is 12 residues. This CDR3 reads CASSFSTGAVYF. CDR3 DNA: TGTGCCAGCAGTTTTAGTACCGGGGCGGTTTACTTC.

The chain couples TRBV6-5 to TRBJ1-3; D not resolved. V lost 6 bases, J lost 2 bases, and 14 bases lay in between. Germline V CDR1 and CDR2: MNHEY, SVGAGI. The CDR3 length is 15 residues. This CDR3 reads CASRPSSAAGNTIYF. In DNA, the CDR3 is TGTGCCAGCAGACCAAGCAGCGCAGCTGGAAACACCATATATTTT.

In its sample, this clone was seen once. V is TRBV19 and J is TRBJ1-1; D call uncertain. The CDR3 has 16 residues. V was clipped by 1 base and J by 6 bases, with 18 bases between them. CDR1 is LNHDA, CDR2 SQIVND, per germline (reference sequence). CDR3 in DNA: TGTGCCAGTAGTATAGGGGCCCTTGGGGAGGAGGCTGAAGCTTTCTTT. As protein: CASSIGALGEEAEAFF.

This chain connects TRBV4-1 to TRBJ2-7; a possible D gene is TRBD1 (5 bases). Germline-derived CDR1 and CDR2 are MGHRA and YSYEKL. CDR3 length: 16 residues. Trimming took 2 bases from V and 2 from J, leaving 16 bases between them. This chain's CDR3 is CASSQNRVLGAYEQYF. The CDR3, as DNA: TGCGCCAGCAGCCAAAACCGGGTCCTAGGGGCCTACGAGCAGTACTTC.

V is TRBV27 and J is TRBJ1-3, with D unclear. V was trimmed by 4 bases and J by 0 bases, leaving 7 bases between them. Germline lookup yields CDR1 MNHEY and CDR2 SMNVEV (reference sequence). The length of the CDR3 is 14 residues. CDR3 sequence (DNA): TGTGCCAGCAGTTCCCCGAGCTCTGGAAACACCATATATTTT. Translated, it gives CASSSPSSGNTIYF.

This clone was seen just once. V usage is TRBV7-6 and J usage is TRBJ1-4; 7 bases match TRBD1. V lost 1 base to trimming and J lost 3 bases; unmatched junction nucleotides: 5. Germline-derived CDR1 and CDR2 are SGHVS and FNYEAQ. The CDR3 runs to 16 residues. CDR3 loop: CASSLVAGQPNEKLFF. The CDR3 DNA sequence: TGTGCCAGCAGCTTAGTGGCGGGACAGCCTAATGAAAAACTGTTTTTT.

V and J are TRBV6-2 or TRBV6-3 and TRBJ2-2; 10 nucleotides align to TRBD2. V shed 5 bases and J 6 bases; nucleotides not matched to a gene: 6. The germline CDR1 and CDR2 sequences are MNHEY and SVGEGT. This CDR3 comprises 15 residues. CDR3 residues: CASSGGLAVAGELFF. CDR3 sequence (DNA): TGTGCCAGCAGTGGAGGACTAGCGGTTGCCGGGGAGCTGTTTTTT.

CDR3 loop: CASSLRGLSNQPQHF. As DNA, the CDR3 is TGTGCCAGCAGCTTGAGGGGGTTGAGCAATCAGCCCCAGCATTTT. The chain links TRBV7-6 to TRBJ1-5; weak D call: TRBD1 (6 bases). The germline CDR1 and CDR2 sequences are SGHVS and FNYEAQ. V dropped 3 bases and J dropped 1 base, with 10 bases sitting between them. CDR3 length: 15 amino acids.

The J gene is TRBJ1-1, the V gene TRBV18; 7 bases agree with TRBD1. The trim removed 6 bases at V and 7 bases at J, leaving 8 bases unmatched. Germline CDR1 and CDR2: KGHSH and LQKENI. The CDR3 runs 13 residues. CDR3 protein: CASSRLGTDEAFF. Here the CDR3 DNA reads TGTGCCAGCTCGAGACTCGGGACAGATGAAGCTTTCTTT.